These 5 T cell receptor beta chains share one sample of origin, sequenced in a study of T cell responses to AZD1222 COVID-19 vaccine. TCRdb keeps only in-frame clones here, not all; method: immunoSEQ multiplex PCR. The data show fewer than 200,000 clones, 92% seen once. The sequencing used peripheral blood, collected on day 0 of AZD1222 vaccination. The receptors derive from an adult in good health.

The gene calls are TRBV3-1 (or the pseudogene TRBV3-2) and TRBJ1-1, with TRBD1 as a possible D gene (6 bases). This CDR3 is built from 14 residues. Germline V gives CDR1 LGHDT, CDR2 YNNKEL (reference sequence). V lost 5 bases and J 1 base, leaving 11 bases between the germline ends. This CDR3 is CASSYRVTNTEAFF. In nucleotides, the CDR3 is TGTGCCAGCAGCTACAGGGTTACGAACACTGAAGCTTTCTTT.

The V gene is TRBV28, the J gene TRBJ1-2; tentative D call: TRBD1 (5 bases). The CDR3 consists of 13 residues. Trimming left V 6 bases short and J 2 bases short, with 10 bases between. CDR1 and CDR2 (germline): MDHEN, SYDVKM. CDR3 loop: CASRAGWNYGYTF. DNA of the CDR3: TGTGCCAGCAGGGCAGGGTGGAACTATGGCTACACCTTC.

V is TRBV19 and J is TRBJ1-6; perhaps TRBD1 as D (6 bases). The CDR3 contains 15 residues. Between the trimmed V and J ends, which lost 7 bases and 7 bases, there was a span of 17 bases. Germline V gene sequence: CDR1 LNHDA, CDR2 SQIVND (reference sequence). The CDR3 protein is CASTAGDKGNSPLHF. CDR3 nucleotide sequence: TGTGCCAGTACCGCCGGGGACAAAGGCAATTCACCCCTCCACTTT.

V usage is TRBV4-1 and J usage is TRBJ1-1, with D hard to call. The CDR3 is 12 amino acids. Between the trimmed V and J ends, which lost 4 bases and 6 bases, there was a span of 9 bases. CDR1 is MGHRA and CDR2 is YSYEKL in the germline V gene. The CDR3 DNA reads TGCGCCAGCAGCCGGGGTACCGCTGAAGCTTTCTTT. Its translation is CASSRGTAEAFF.

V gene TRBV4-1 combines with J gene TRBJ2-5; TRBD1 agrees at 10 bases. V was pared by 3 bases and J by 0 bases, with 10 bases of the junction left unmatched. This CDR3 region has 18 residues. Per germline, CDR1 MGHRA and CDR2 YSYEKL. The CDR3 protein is CASSHLPLDRGYQETQYF. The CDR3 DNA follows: TGCGCCAGCAGCCACCTACCGTTGGACAGGGGGTACCAAGAGACCCAGTACTTC.